The next 18 T cell receptor beta chains were all read from a single sample in a study of identical twins' blood T cells. TCRdb fed the 5' RACE reads into MiXCR, producing one record per CDR3 protein. The data contain about 370,000 distinct CDR3 sequences, over 25% of them singletons. Sequenced input: PBMCs. The receptors were gathered from a woman aged 18-49 years in good health.

The sample holds a few counts of this clonotype. The chain couples TRBV5-6 to TRBJ1-1, with a tentative D call TRBD1 (6 bases). The CDR3 consists of 13 residues. Germline CDR1 reads SGHDT; CDR2 reads YYEEEE. The ends were cut back, 6 bases at V and 3 bases at J, with 12 bases in the middle. The CDR3 coding sequence is TGTGCCAGCACTCCAGGGGAGTACACTGAAGCTTTCTTT. It yields the protein CASTPGEYTEAFF.

The CDR3 DNA reads TGTGCCTGGAGTTTGAGGATTGGATATGGCTACACCTTC. Translated: CAWSLRIGYGYTF. The chain employs TRBV30 and TRBJ1-2, with D unresolved. CDR3 length equals 13 residues. The V end was cut by 2 bases, the J end by 5 bases, with 12 bases between. In germline, CDR1 is GTSNPN, CDR2 SVGIG (reference sequence).

This clonotype was detected only a few times. The rearrangement joins TRBV5-4 to TRBJ2-3; unclear D gene. In germline, CDR1 is SGHNT, CDR2 YYREEE (reference sequence). The germline V and J ends were trimmed by 4 bases and 2 bases, with 8 bases remaining between them. CDR3 length: 13 residues. The CDR3 sequence: CASSPRFTDTQYF. CDR3 DNA sequence: TGTGCCAGCAGCCCCCGGTTCACAGATACGCAGTATTTT. Filled out from reference TRBV5-4 and TRBJ2-3, the complete variable domain reads ETGVTQSPTHLIKTRGQQVTLRCSSQSGHNTVSWYQQALGQGPQFIFQYYREEENGRGNFPPRFSGLQFPNYSSELNVNALELDDSALYLCASSPRFTDTQYFGPGTRLTVL.

The CDR3 reads CASSLGLLNYGYTF. CDR3 coding DNA: TGTGCCAGCAGTTTGGGCTTACTGAACTATGGCTACACCTTC. The J gene is TRBJ1-2, the V gene TRBV12-3 or TRBV12-4, with no clear D. Trimming left V 3 bases short and J 2 bases short, with 10 bases between. The CDR3 is 14 residues long.

This clonotype came up a few times. The J gene is TRBJ1-2, the V gene TRBV25-1; weak D call: TRBD1 (6 bases). CDR3 length: 12 amino acids. From germline, CDR1 is MGHDK and CDR2 SYGVNS. The germline V and J ends were trimmed by 7 bases and 4 bases, with 10 bases remaining between them. CDR3 in DNA: TGTGCCAGCACCGGGACAAGCTATGGCTACACCTTC. Translated: CASTGTSYGYTF.

The rearrangement uses TRBV3-1 and TRBJ2-3; the D is unclear. Germline V gives CDR1 LGHDT, CDR2 YNNKEL (reference sequence). CDR3 length: 13 residues. V gave up 4 bases and J gave up 6 bases, with 11 bases separating them. The CDR3 loop reads CASSRSTVDTQYF. The CDR3 DNA sequence: TGTGCCAGCAGCCGCTCGACTGTCGATACGCAGTATTTT.

In this sample, this clonotype turned up a few times. The chain recombines TRBV25-1 with TRBJ2-1, with 11 nucleotides matching TRBD2. Germline values: CDR1 MGHDK, CDR2 SYGVNS. With 3 bases clipped from V and 5 bases from J, the junction kept 9 bases outside the gene matches. This CDR3 is built from 17 residues. CDR3 DNA sequence: TGTGCCAGCAGTGATTATACAATAGCGGGGGGGAACAATGAGCAGTTCTTC. It is translated as CASSDYTIAGGNNEQFF. The entire variable domain, with the rest obtained from reference TRBV25-1 and TRBJ2-1, is as follows: EADIYQTPRYLVIGTGKKITLECSQTMGHDKMYWYQQDPGMELHLIHYSYGVNSTEKGDLSSESTVSRIRTEHFPLTLESARPSHTSQYLCASSDYTIAGGNNEQFFGPGTRLTVL.

The chain recombines TRBV29-1 with TRBJ2-1; 8 nucleotides align to TRBD2. The germline gives CDR1 SQVTM, CDR2 ANQGSEA. The junction had 5 bases not matched to a gene; V was cut back by 2 bases and J by 2 bases. The CDR3 consists of 15 residues. The CDR3 region has the DNA TGCAGCGTTGAAAGGGGACTAGGAGCCTACAATGAGCAGTTCTTC. Encoded protein: CSVERGLGAYNEQFF.

Concerning this clonotype itself: Sequence at one end of the junction differs from germline and may be a read error. The rearrangement uses TRBV6-5 and TRBJ2-3; D is possibly TRBD2 (5 bases). The CDR3 totals 12 residues. The V gene's germline CDR1 is MNHEY and CDR2 SVGAGI. The CDR3, as DNA: TGTGCCAGCAGTCCCTCCGGGATGATTACGTTCTTT. Its translation is CASSPSGMITFF.

The V call is TRBV12-3 or TRBV12-4, the J call TRBJ1-5, with TRBD1 as a possible D gene (6 bases). V lost 3 bases, J lost 7 bases, and 10 bases lay in between. The CDR3 sequence is 13 residues long. DNA for the CDR3: TGTGCCAGCAGTTTGGGGGGCCTCCAGCCCCAGCATTTT. Protein sequence: CASSLGGLQPQHF.

In this sample, this clonotype turned up a few times. The V gene is TRBV14, the J gene TRBJ1-4, with 7 bases matching TRBD1. The junction had 3 bases not matched to a gene; V was cut back by 0 bases and J by 8 bases. Germline CDR1 is SGHDN and CDR2 is FVKESK. CDR3 length: 14 residues. CDR3 DNA sequence: TGTGCCAGCAGCCAAGAGAGGGGGCACGAAAAACTGTTTTTT. Its translation is CASSQERGHEKLFF.

CDR3 sequence reads: CASSMSHHQHNTEAFF. DNA for the CDR3: TGTGCCAGTAGTATGTCACATCATCAGCATAATACTGAAGCTTTCTTT. This chain connects TRBV19 to TRBJ1-1; no definite D call. Germline CDR1 and CDR2: LNHDA and SQIVND (reference sequence). CDR3 length: 16 residues. V was cut by 3 bases and J by 5 bases, with 19 bases left in between. The whole variable domain, remainder taken from reference TRBV19 and TRBJ1-1, is DGGITQSPKYLFRKEGQNVTLSCEQNLNHDAMYWYRQDPGQGLRLIYYSQIVNDFQKGDIAEGYSVSREKKESFPLTVTSAQKNPTAFYLCASSMSHHQHNTEAFFGQGTRLTVV.

This clonotype has at least ten counts. V gene TRBV2 combines with J gene TRBJ1-2; no clear D gene. Trimming took 6 bases from V and 6 from J, leaving 14 bases between them. The CDR3 is 13 amino acids. The germline CDR1 and CDR2 sequences are SNHLY and FYNNEI. The CDR3 DNA reads TGTGCCAGCAGGCCTCGCGGGGAAGATGGCTACACCTTC. Translation gives CASRPRGEDGYTF.

The chain recombines TRBV7-2 with TRBJ1-1; D remains ambiguous. The germline V and J ends were trimmed by 1 base and 6 bases, with 12 bases remaining between them. Per germline, CDR1 SGHTA and CDR2 FQGNSA. The CDR3 covers 14 residues. The CDR3 sequence is CASSLETGGSEAFF. Written as DNA, the CDR3 is TGTGCCAGCAGCTTAGAAACGGGCGGGTCTGAAGCTTTCTTT.

The genes are TRBV12-3 or TRBV12-4 and TRBJ2-2; D remains unclear. The CDR3 runs 13 residues. Trimming removed 6 bases at V and 8 bases at J, with 13 bases between. CDR3 in amino acids: CASRPQAPGELFF. The CDR3 DNA reads as TGTGCCAGCAGGCCCCAGGCCCCGGGGGAGCTGTTTTTT.

This rearrangement joins TRBV12-5 to TRBJ2-1; D is undetermined. V was clipped by 5 bases and J by 6 bases, with 11 bases between them. Germline loops: CDR1 LGHNT, CDR2 FRNRAP. The CDR3 is 13 residues long. The CDR3 region is CASGVSLFNEQFF. In DNA form, the CDR3 reads TGTGCTAGTGGTGTCTCCCTCTTCAATGAGCAGTTCTTC.

The CDR3 here is CASSFLAATNTEAFF. The CDR3 DNA sequence: TGTGCCAGCAGCTTCCTAGCTGCTACGAACACTGAAGCTTTCTTT. This chain links TRBV5-5 with TRBJ1-1; D unresolved. Trimming shortened V by 2 bases and J by 1 base, and 12 bases separated the two germline ends. This CDR3 region has 15 residues. Germline CDR1 and CDR2: SGHKS and YYEKEE (reference sequence).

The chain uses TRBV29-1 and TRBJ2-2; a weak D match, TRBD2 (5 bases). The CDR3 is 12 residues long. The V end lost 6 bases, the J end lost 6 bases, and 11 bases lay between the germline ends. Germline CDR1 reads SQVTM; CDR2 reads ANQGSEA. The CDR3 sequence is CSVHGIAGELFF. The CDR3 coding sequence is TGCAGCGTCCACGGGATCGCCGGGGAGCTGTTTTTT.